This passage covers 32 T cell receptor beta chains from one sample sequenced in a study of T-cell reconstitution after alpha-beta-depleted transplantation in children. Construction of the TCRbeta library involved unique molecular identifiers. TCRdb re-called the PCR reads with MiXCR, one entry per CDR3 protein. Of around 380,000 distinct CDR3 sequences in the sample, 11% were seen once. This material consisted of PBMCs from the stem cell graft donor, taken from the stem cell graft. The source of these receptors is a human donor who donated a stem cell graft to a child with acute myeloid leukemia.

This clonotype has more than one count but fewer than ten. The gene calls are TRBV30 and TRBJ2-5; 9 nucleotides match TRBD1. V lost 4 bases, J lost 5 bases, and 5 bases stayed unmatched. Germline V CDR1 and CDR2: GTSNPN, SVGIG (reference sequence). The CDR3 has 13 residues. The CDR3 region has the DNA TGTGCCTGGAAGACCACAGGGGGCGAGACCCAGTACTTC. Translation: CAWKTTGGETQYF.

CDR3 sequence (DNA): TGCAGTGCTAGAGATTGGGGGTCTGGGGCCAACGTCCTGACTTTC. Translation gives CSARDWGSGANVLTF. The rearrangement joins TRBV20-1 to TRBJ2-6; D assignment may be TRBD1 or TRBD2 (5 bases each). Deletions cut 0 bases from V and 1 base from J, with 7 bases between. From germline, CDR1 is DFQATT and CDR2 SNEGSKA (reference sequence). The CDR3 contains 15 residues.

The chain uses TRBV20-1 and TRBJ2-2, with 11 bases matching TRBD2. The germline V gene has CDR1 DFQATT and CDR2 SNEGSKA (reference sequence). Trimming took 4 bases from V and 2 from J; bases not matched to a gene: 3. The CDR3 totals 15 residues. The CDR3 DNA sequence: TGCAGTGCTAAGGGACTAGCGGACAACACCGGGGAGCTGTTTTTT. Protein product: CSAKGLADNTGELFF.

This rearrangement joins TRBV20-1 to TRBJ2-1; 7 nucleotides match TRBD2. Germline CDR1 reads DFQATT; CDR2 reads SNEGSKA (reference sequence). The CDR3 sequence is 13 residues long. Trimming at V came to 3 bases and at J to 7 bases, leaving 6 bases not matched to a gene. This chain's CDR3 is CSASGGTVNEQFF. Written as DNA, the CDR3 is TGCAGTGCTAGCGGGGGGACCGTTAATGAGCAGTTCTTC.

The rearrangement uses TRBV5-1 and TRBJ1-1; D not certain. The CDR3 extends over 15 amino acids. V shed 2 bases and J shed 4 bases, with 15 bases lying between them. CDR1 SGHRS and CDR2 YFSETQ come from the germline V gene. CDR3 in amino acids: CASSFRVVDGTEAFF. CDR3 in DNA: TGCGCCAGCAGCTTTCGGGTCGTAGACGGCACTGAAGCTTTCTTT.

This chain links TRBV6-2 or TRBV6-3 with TRBJ2-7; 9 bases match TRBD1. V lost 4 bases to trimming and J lost 5 bases; unmatched junction nucleotides: 6. Germline V lookup: CDR1 MNHEY, CDR2 SVGEGT. This CDR3 has 14 residues. This CDR3 reads CASSSGQGPHEQYF. The CDR3 DNA follows: TGTGCCAGCAGTTCAGGACAGGGGCCCCACGAGCAGTACTTC.

For the CDR3, the DNA is TGTGCCAGCAGCACCTGGGACAGTGGCCACGAGCAGTACGTC. As protein: CASSTWDSGHEQYV. The gene calls are TRBV5-5 and TRBJ2-7, with 7 bases fitting TRBD1. The CDR3 totals 14 residues. Germline V CDR1 and CDR2: SGHKS, YYEKEE (reference sequence). Trimming cost V 4 bases and J 5 bases; bases outside gene matches: 9.

This clonotype has only a few counts. The chain carries TRBV11-3 and TRBJ2-1, with TRBD1 matching 8 bases. The V gene end was trimmed by 5 bases and the J gene end by 1 base; junction bases not matched to a gene: 7. There are 16 residues in the CDR3. Germline CDR1 is SGHNT and CDR2 is YENEEA. CDR3 residues: CASSPGQGRSYNEQFF. The CDR3 nucleotides read TGTGCCAGCAGCCCAGGACAGGGTCGTTCCTACAATGAGCAGTTCTTC.

This clonotype showed up many times. The genes are TRBV29-1 and TRBJ1-1, with D possibly matching TRBD1 (5 bases). Germline assignment: CDR1 SQVTM and CDR2 ANQGSEA. CDR3 length equals 13 residues. Trimming shortened V by 4 bases and J by 5 bases, and 14 bases separated the two germline ends. Here the CDR3 reads CSVGLGVRTEAFF. The DNA for the CDR3 is TGCAGCGTTGGACTAGGGGTTCGAACTGAAGCTTTCTTT.

The chain uses TRBV18 and TRBJ2-1; TRBD2 might be the D (7 bases). Germline V gene data show CDR1 as KGHSH and CDR2 as LQKENI. V was shortened by 6 bases and J by 4 bases, with 13 bases between the two germline ends. This CDR3 comprises 14 residues. In DNA, the CDR3 is TGTGCCAGCTCGGCGGGGGCCCCTTACAATGAGCAGTTCTTC. As protein: CASSAGAPYNEQFF.

This clonotype was counted between two and nine times. The chain carries TRBV20-1 and TRBJ2-6, with D perhaps matching TRBD2 (5 bases). CDR3 length equals 15 residues. The germline CDR1 and CDR2 sequences are DFQATT and SNEGSKA (reference sequence). V lost 5 bases, J lost 2 bases, and 13 bases lay in between. The CDR3 here is CSAGSRRAGANVLTF. CDR3 sequence (DNA): TGCAGTGCTGGGAGCCGGCGGGCTGGGGCCAACGTCCTGACTTTC.

Ten or more counts support this clonotype. The CDR3: CASSFDTDTQYF. DNA of the CDR3: TGCGCCAGCAGCTTTGACACAGATACGCAGTATTTT. V usage is TRBV5-1 and J usage is TRBJ2-3; D is unresolved. This CDR3 comprises 12 residues. Trimming removed 2 bases from V and 2 bases from J, with 3 bases in between. Germline assignment: CDR1 SGHRS and CDR2 YFSETQ. Looking up the rest from reference TRBV5-1 and TRBJ2-3 gives the full variable domain: KAGVTQTPRYLIKTRGQQVTLSCSPISGHRSVSWYQQTPGQGLQFLFEYFSETQRNKGNFPGRFSGRQFSNSRSEMNVSTLELGDSALYLCASSFDTDTQYFGPGTRLTVL.

This clonotype was seen repeatedly, ten times or more. The J gene is TRBJ2-3, the V gene TRBV9; TRBD2 matches 9 bases. Germline assignment: CDR1 SGDLS and CDR2 YYNGEE. The V and J ends lost 4 bases and 5 bases, in that order; junction bases with no gene match: 8. The CDR3 consists of 15 residues. In DNA form, the CDR3 reads TGTGCCAGCAGCCTGCGGGGGGGAAATTTAGATACGCAGTATTTT. Its translation is CASSLRGGNLDTQYF.

The chain joins TRBV4-3 to TRBJ2-1, with 11 bases lining up with TRBD2. V lost 3 bases, J lost 5 bases, and 9 bases stayed unmatched. Germline CDR1 and CDR2: LGHNA and YSLEER. The CDR3 has 17 amino acids. DNA of the CDR3: TGCGCCAGCAGCCATGAAGCCGGGACTAGCGGTAACAATGAGCAGTTCTTC. Translation gives CASSHEAGTSGNNEQFF.

The V call is TRBV4-3, the J call TRBJ2-1; no definite D call. CDR1 and CDR2 (germline): LGHNA, YSLEER. Trimming took 0 bases from V and 0 from J, leaving 6 bases between them. This CDR3 is 15 amino acids long. CDR3 DNA sequence: TGCGCCAGCAGCCAAGAAGCGTACTCCTACAATGAGCAGTTCTTC. It yields the protein CASSQEAYSYNEQFF.

This clonotype has ten or more counts. This chain joins TRBV10-3 and TRBJ2-3; D possibly matches TRBD1 or TRBD2 (7 bases each). This CDR3 is 13 amino acids long. Germline V gives CDR1 ENHRY, CDR2 SYGVKD. V gave up 9 bases and J gave up 4 bases, with 14 bases separating them. The CDR3 sequence: CAIRGLAADTQYF. Written as DNA, the CDR3 is TGTGCCATAAGGGGGCTAGCGGCAGATACGCAGTATTTT.

There are a few counts of this clonotype. V usage is TRBV6-2 or TRBV6-3 and J usage is TRBJ2-1, with a weak D call TRBD2 (6 bases). Germline-derived CDR1 and CDR2 are MNHEY and SVGEGT. V was pared by 7 bases and J by 5 bases, with 12 bases between. CDR3 length: 13 residues. CDR3 nucleotides: TGTGCCAGCAAAAACGCGGGGAACAATGAGCAGTTCTTC. Amino acid sequence: CASKNAGNNEQFF.

This clonotype appeared many times. The V gene is TRBV5-1, the J gene TRBJ2-7, with D possibly matching TRBD1 (6 bases). Trimming removed 5 bases at V and 2 bases at J, with 11 bases between. CDR1 and CDR2 (germline): SGHRS, YFSETQ. CDR3 length equals 13 residues. CDR3 DNA sequence: TGCGCCAGCAGAGATCCAGGGGCCTACGAGCAGTACTTC. Protein sequence: CASRDPGAYEQYF.

At least ten counts were recorded for this clonotype. The CDR3: CATSRVLRTEAFF. The CDR3 DNA sequence: TGTGCCACCAGCAGAGTGCTGCGCACTGAAGCTTTCTTT. This sequence joins TRBV15 and TRBJ1-1; D uncertain. The V end lost 1 base, the J end lost 4 bases, and 7 bases lay between the germline ends. Germline loops: CDR1 LNHNV, CDR2 YYDKDF (reference sequence). CDR3 length: 13 amino acids.

This clonotype was observed a few times. The chain carries TRBV10-2 and TRBJ2-7; no definite D call. Between the trimmed V and J ends, which lost 4 bases and 4 bases, there was a span of 11 bases. The CDR3 is 13 amino acids. The germline CDR1 and CDR2 sequences are WSHSY and SAAADI. The DNA for the CDR3 is TGCGCCAGCAGTGGACTTACCCAATACGAGCAGTACTTC. This encodes CASSGLTQYEQYF.

This clonotype has a count of ten or more. This chain connects TRBV9 to TRBJ2-7; no definite D call. CDR1 and CDR2 (germline): SGDLS, YYNGEE. The CDR3 has 15 residues. Between the trimmed V and J ends, which lost 1 base and 1 base, there was a span of 12 bases. The CDR3 loop is CASSVTTDPSYEQYF. CDR3 nucleotide sequence: TGTGCCAGCAGCGTAACTACTGACCCGTCCTACGAGCAGTACTTC.

This clonotype was detected ten times or more. V and J are TRBV12-3 or TRBV12-4 and TRBJ1-5; no reliable D call. Trimming stripped 5 bases from V and 3 bases from J, with 14 bases between. The CDR3 has 15 residues. CDR3 sequence (DNA): TGTGCCAGCAGTCCCGTCCACTCTTTCAATCAGCCCCAGCATTTT. Its translation is CASSPVHSFNQPQHF.

This clonotype was detected ten times or more. This rearrangement joins TRBV28 to TRBJ1-5, with a weak D call TRBD1 (5 bases). Deletions cut 2 bases from V and 0 bases from J, with 11 bases between. In germline, CDR1 is MDHEN, CDR2 SYDVKM. CDR3 length equals 16 residues. The CDR3 DNA follows: TGTGCCAGCAGTTTAGCGGGGGGAAATAGCAATCAGCCCCAGCATTTT. Its translation: CASSLAGGNSNQPQHF.

This clonotype was seen many times. The chain recombines TRBV3-1 with TRBJ2-3; D is uncertain. The V and J ends lost 0 bases and 6 bases respectively, with 4 bases between them. Germline values: CDR1 LGHDT, CDR2 YNNKEL (reference sequence). CDR3 length: 12 amino acids. The CDR3 reads CASSQESDTQYF. In DNA form, the CDR3 reads TGTGCCAGCAGCCAAGAATCGGATACGCAGTATTTT.

This clonotype was seen repeatedly, ten times or more. J is TRBJ1-1 and V is TRBV5-1, with D possibly matching TRBD1 (5 bases). Trimming left V 5 bases short and J 1 base short, with 12 bases between. This CDR3 has 14 residues. Germline CDR1 reads SGHRS; CDR2 reads YFSETQ. CDR3 sequence reads: CASRWDRRNTEAFF. CDR3 DNA: TGCGCCAGCAGATGGGACCGACGGAACACTGAAGCTTTCTTT.

This clonotype was seen repeatedly, ten times or more. The rearrangement uses TRBV5-1 and TRBJ1-5, with D perhaps TRBD1 (5 bases). This CDR3 is 15 amino acids long. V was cut by 2 bases and J by 0 bases, with 9 bases left in between. Germline V lookup: CDR1 SGHRS, CDR2 YFSETQ. The DNA of the CDR3 is TGCGCCAGCAGCTTTCTAAGGGGTAGCAATCAGCCCCAGCATTTT. Amino acid sequence: CASSFLRGSNQPQHF.

The chain combines TRBV12-3 or TRBV12-4 with TRBJ1-6; D may be TRBD1 (6 bases). This CDR3 has 15 amino acids. With 3 bases removed from V and 8 bases from J, the gap between germline ends came to 14 bases. CDR3 sequence: CASSFSRGYDSPLHF. Written as DNA, the CDR3 is TGTGCCAGCAGTTTTAGCAGGGGATACGATTCACCCCTCCACTTT.

J is TRBJ2-6 and V is TRBV10-3; D unresolved. Germline V gene sequence: CDR1 ENHRY, CDR2 SYGVKD. Between the trimmed V and J ends, which lost 9 bases and 4 bases, there was a span of 4 bases. The CDR3 extends over 11 amino acids. The DNA of the CDR3 is TGTGCCATAGCCGGGGCCAACGTCCTGACTTTC. As protein: CAIAGANVLTF.

This clonotype has just a few counts. CDR3 in amino acids: CASGGANYEQYF. CDR3 nucleotides: TGTGCCAGCGGCGGGGCAAACTACGAGCAGTACTTC. V usage is TRBV7-2 and J usage is TRBJ2-7; possible D gene TRBD2, 6 bases. Trimming left V 8 bases short and J 3 bases short, with 11 bases between. CDR1 and CDR2 (germline): SGHTA, FQGNSA. This CDR3 comprises 12 residues.

This clonotype was recorded at least ten times. V and J are TRBV5-1 and TRBJ2-1, with 8 bases that match TRBD2. This CDR3 is built from 14 residues. CDR1 SGHRS and CDR2 YFSETQ come from the germline V gene. The J segment lost 7 bases and the V segment lost 4 bases, leaving 7 bases of the junction unmatched. CDR3 coding DNA: TGCGCCAGCAGCCCCGGGGGGGCCGGAAATGAGCAGTTCTTC. Protein product: CASSPGGAGNEQFF.

This clonotype was counted between two and nine times. The V gene is TRBV7-8, the J gene TRBJ2-1, with D tentatively TRBD2 (5 bases). V lost 0 bases and J 8 bases, leaving 11 bases between the germline ends. Per the germline V gene, CDR1 is SGHVS and CDR2 is FQNEAQ. The CDR3 has 14 amino acids. As DNA, the CDR3 is TGTGCCAGCAGCTTAGCGGGAGTAAGACATGAGCAGTTCTTC. It codes for CASSLAGVRHEQFF.

This sequence joins TRBV20-1 and TRBJ2-7; D remains unclear. Germline V gene lookup returns CDR1 DFQATT and CDR2 SNEGSKA (reference sequence). The CDR3 sequence is 13 residues long. Trimming shortened V by 6 bases and J by 0 bases, and 12 bases separated the two germline ends. The CDR3 DNA sequence: TGCAGTGCAGGGTCCTTTTCCTCCTACGAGCAGTACTTC. Protein product: CSAGSFSSYEQYF.